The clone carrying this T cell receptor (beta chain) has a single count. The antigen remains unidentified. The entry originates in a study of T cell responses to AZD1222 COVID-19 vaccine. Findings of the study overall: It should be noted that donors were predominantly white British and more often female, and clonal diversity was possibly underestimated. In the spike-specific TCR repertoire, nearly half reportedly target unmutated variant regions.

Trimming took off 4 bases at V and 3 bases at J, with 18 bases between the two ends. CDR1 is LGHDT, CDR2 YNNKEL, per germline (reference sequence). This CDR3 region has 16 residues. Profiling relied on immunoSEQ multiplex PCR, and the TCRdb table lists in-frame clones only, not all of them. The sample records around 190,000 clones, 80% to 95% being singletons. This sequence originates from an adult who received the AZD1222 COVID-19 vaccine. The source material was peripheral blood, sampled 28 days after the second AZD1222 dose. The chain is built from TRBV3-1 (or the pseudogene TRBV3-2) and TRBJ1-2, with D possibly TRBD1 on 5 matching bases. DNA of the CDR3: TGTGCCAGCAGCCCATTTTCCGGGACGGACCACTATGGCTACACCTTC. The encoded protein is CASSPFSGTDHYGYTF.